Each of the 22 T cell receptor beta chains below was sequenced from the same sample in a study of blood T cell repertoires in COVID-19. The assay was immunoSEQ multiplex PCR, and TCRdb's table has in-frame clones only and misses some. The sample includes around 300,000 clones, around 85% seen only once; the top ten take approximately 10%. Material: peripheral blood. These receptor sequences come from a woman aged 70 to 79 with acute or convalescent COVID-19.

This chain links TRBV10-3 with TRBJ1-2; TRBD1 is a possible D gene (5 bases). This CDR3 spans 14 amino acids. V was trimmed by 0 bases and J by 10 bases, leaving 15 bases between them. Germline V CDR1 and CDR2: ENHRY, SYGVKD. CDR3 DNA sequence: TGTGCCATCAGTGAGTCGGTAGGGAGGGGACCCTACACCTTC. Translated, it gives CAISESVGRGPYTF.

Here the CDR3 reads CASRSQTGSNTEAFF. The CDR3 region has the DNA TGTGCCAGCAGATCACAGACAGGTTCAAACACTGAAGCTTTCTTT. The J gene is TRBJ1-1, the V gene TRBV6-6; possible D gene TRBD1, 6 bases. CDR1 is MNHNY, CDR2 SVGAGI, per germline (reference sequence). Trimming took off 6 bases at V and 2 bases at J, with 16 bases between the two ends. The CDR3 runs to 15 residues.

The genes are TRBV25-1 and TRBJ1-6, with TRBD1 matching over 7 bases. J gave up 10 bases and V 2 bases, and 5 bases lay outside the gene matches. Germline V gives CDR1 MGHDK, CDR2 SYGVNS. The CDR3 loop spans 14 amino acids. Here the CDR3 reads CASSEKQGWSPLHF. CDR3 DNA: TGTGCCAGCAGTGAAAAACAGGGGTGGTCACCCCTCCACTTT.

The V gene is TRBV5-4, the J gene TRBJ1-3, with 9 bases matching TRBD1. From germline, CDR1 is SGHNT and CDR2 YYREEE (reference sequence). The CDR3 runs to 14 residues. V gave up 4 bases and J gave up 3 bases; unmatched junction bases: 2. For the CDR3, the DNA is TGTGCCAGCAGCCAGACAGGGGGTGGAAACACCATATATTTT. This codes for CASSQTGGGNTIYF.

This clone was detected once. The CDR3 region has the DNA TGCGCCAGCAGCTTGGGGAGTTCGGAAGGCTACACCTTC. It yields the protein CASSLGSSEGYTF. The chain has TRBV5-1 and TRBJ1-2; D is uncertain. The CDR3 spans 13 residues. Germline CDR1 is SGHRS and CDR2 is YFSETQ. Trimming removed 0 bases from V and 8 bases from J, with 11 bases in between.

The V gene is TRBV5-5, the J gene TRBJ1-2; D is possibly TRBD1 (6 bases). Germline values: CDR1 SGHKS, CDR2 YYEKEE (reference sequence). The CDR3 totals 13 residues. Trimming pared 3 bases from V and 6 bases from J, leaving 12 bases between. The CDR3 loop is CASSYGGRDGYTF. For the CDR3, the DNA is TGTGCCAGCAGCTACGGGGGGCGTGATGGCTACACCTTC.

V usage is TRBV4-1 and J usage is TRBJ1-6; 8 positions agree with TRBD1. The CDR3 runs 15 residues. The ends lost 4 bases at V and 8 bases at J; junction bases unmatched: 7. Per germline, CDR1 MGHRA and CDR2 YSYEKL. This CDR3 reads CASSPRQGTDSPLHF. The CDR3 DNA is TGCGCCAGCAGCCCGAGACAGGGGACGGATTCACCCCTCCACTTT.

This clone showed up just once. A junction end diverges from the germline sequence, so it may reflect a read error. The chain links TRBV6-1 to TRBJ1-2, with 7 nucleotides matching TRBD1. In germline, CDR1 is MNHNS, CDR2 SASEGT. The CDR3 spans 15 residues. CDR3 residues: CASREGGATLFGYTF. The CDR3 nucleotides read TGTGCCAGCAGGGAAGGGGGCGCGACTTTGTTTGGCTACACCTTC.

The chain couples TRBV20-1 to TRBJ1-2; TRBD1 is a possible D gene (6 bases). Trimming cost V 3 bases and J 3 bases, with 11 bases left between them. In germline, CDR1 is DFQATT, CDR2 SNEGSKA (reference sequence). The CDR3 spans 13 residues. The CDR3 sequence is CSASRGTDYGYTF. In nucleotides, the CDR3 is TGCAGTGCTAGTAGGGGGACGGACTATGGCTACACCTTC.

The genes are TRBV5-4 and TRBJ1-4, with D maybe TRBD1 (5 bases). V was pared by 4 bases and J by 8 bases, with 12 bases between. The CDR3 length is 13 residues. The germline CDR1 and CDR2 sequences are SGHNT and YYREEE (reference sequence). CDR3 DNA sequence: TGTGCCAGCAGCCTGGCGGGGGTCGAAAAACTGTTTTTT. Translated: CASSLAGVEKLFF.

The V gene is TRBV5-1, the J gene TRBJ2-7, with D possibly matching TRBD1 (6 bases). The CDR3 totals 19 residues. V lost 0 bases, J lost 0 bases, and 22 bases lay in between. The germline V gene encodes CDR1 SGHRS and CDR2 YFSETQ. For the CDR3, the DNA is TGCGCCAGCAGCTTGGGGGGACCCGGCGGACAGAGACGCTCCTACGAGCAGTACTTC. Amino acids: CASSLGGPGGQRRSYEQYF. The variable domain in full, completed from reference TRBV5-1 and TRBJ2-7, reads KAGVTQTPRYLIKTRGQQVTLSCSPISGHRSVSWYQQTPGQGLQFLFEYFSETQRNKGNFPGRFSGRQFSNSRSEMNVSTLELGDSALYLCASSLGGPGGQRRSYEQYFGPGTRLTVT.

This chain joins TRBV5-4 and TRBJ2-3; D remains unclear. CDR3 length equals 15 residues. Trimming left V 2 bases short and J 1 base short, with 11 bases between. Germline V gives CDR1 SGHNT, CDR2 YYREEE (reference sequence). CDR3 loop: CASSLSGGGTDTQYF. The DNA for the CDR3 is TGTGCCAGCAGCTTATCAGGTGGTGGCACAGATACGCAGTATTTT.

The genes are TRBV5-1 and TRBJ2-5; D uncertain. V was cut by 3 bases and J by 5 bases, with 14 bases left in between. Germline V CDR1 and CDR2: SGHRS, YFSETQ. This CDR3 has 14 residues. The CDR3 spells CASSYNDITETQYF. CDR3 DNA sequence: TGCGCCAGCAGCTACAACGACATTACGGAGACCCAGTACTTC.

This chain links TRBV6-1 with TRBJ1-1, with 8 bases that match TRBD1. The CDR3 contains 15 residues. Germline V CDR1 and CDR2: MNHNS, SASEGT. V shed 3 bases, J shed 6 bases, and the junction held 9 bases outside the gene matches. CDR3 coding DNA: TGTGCCAGCAGTGAGCAGGGGGCGAGAATCTCTGAAGCTTTCTTT. It translates to CASSEQGARISEAFF.

The rearrangement uses TRBV6-1 and TRBJ1-4; D remains ambiguous. Germline lookup yields CDR1 MNHNS and CDR2 SASEGT. The CDR3 is 13 residues long. Trimming pared 1 base from V and 5 bases from J, leaving 5 bases between. The CDR3 coding sequence is TGTGCCAGCAGTGAAGGTATCAATGAAAAACTGTTTTTT. This sequence encodes CASSEGINEKLFF.

The chain uses TRBV2 and TRBJ1-5, with D perhaps matching TRBD1 (5 bases). Germline CDR1 SNHLY, CDR2 FYNNEI. The CDR3 spans 14 residues. V lost 2 bases to trimming and J lost 7 bases, with 12 bases between them. The CDR3 sequence: CASSEPRGRQPQHF. The CDR3, as DNA: TGTGCCAGCAGTGAACCGCGGGGGAGACAGCCCCAGCATTTT.

This clone was seen a few times. This sequence joins TRBV5-6 and TRBJ2-3; TRBD1 is a possible D gene (6 bases). The CDR3 sequence is 14 residues long. Per the germline V gene, CDR1 is SGHDT and CDR2 is YYEEEE. V lost 1 base, J lost 2 bases, and 8 bases lay in between. CDR3 in amino acids: CASSLTGFTDTQYF. The CDR3 coding sequence is TGTGCCAGCAGCTTGACAGGGTTCACAGATACGCAGTATTTT.

V usage is TRBV5-1 and J usage is TRBJ2-7; tentative D call: TRBD2 (5 bases). The CDR3 spans 13 residues. Per germline, CDR1 SGHRS and CDR2 YFSETQ. V gave up 4 bases and J gave up 3 bases, with 11 bases separating them. As DNA, the CDR3 is TGCGCCAGCAGCGTGGACGGGGACTACGAGCAGTACTTC. It translates to CASSVDGDYEQYF.

The chain combines TRBV2 with TRBJ2-5; D remains ambiguous. The CDR3 is 13 residues long. Trimming took off 2 bases at V and 7 bases at J, with 11 bases between the two ends. CDR1 SNHLY and CDR2 FYNNEI come from the germline V gene. This chain's CDR3 is CASSERLSLTQYF. The CDR3 nucleotides are TGTGCCAGCAGTGAACGACTCTCCCTGACCCAGTACTTC.

The chain uses TRBV5-1 and TRBJ2-5; 8 nucleotides match TRBD2. The V gene's germline CDR1 is SGHRS and CDR2 YFSETQ. The V segment lost 1 base and the J segment 2 bases; nucleotides outside the gene matches: 13. This CDR3 has 18 residues. CDR3 sequence: CASSLTGIWGTSQETQYF. The CDR3 nucleotides are TGCGCCAGCAGCTTGACAGGGATTTGGGGGACTAGTCAAGAGACCCAGTACTTC.

V usage is TRBV9 and J usage is TRBJ1-3; tentative D call: TRBD1 (6 bases). CDR1 and CDR2 (germline): SGDLS, YYNGEE. The length of the CDR3 is 15 residues. Trimming pared 1 base from V and 0 bases from J, leaving 8 bases between. The CDR3 sequence: CASSVQGRSGNTIYF. CDR3 bases: TGTGCCAGCAGCGTACAGGGGCGCTCTGGAAACACCATATATTTT.

This chain connects TRBV5-5 to TRBJ2-1, with 7 nucleotides matching TRBD1. The junction had 6 bases not matched to a gene; V was cut back by 4 bases and J by 2 bases. This CDR3 region has 15 residues. Per the germline V gene, CDR1 is SGHKS and CDR2 is YYEKEE (reference sequence). The CDR3 sequence is CASSPTGNPYNEQFF. DNA of the CDR3: TGTGCCAGCAGCCCGACAGGGAATCCCTACAATGAGCAGTTCTTC.